These 30 T cell receptor beta chains were sequenced from one sample in a study of regulatory T cells in long-lasting Graves disease. Time point defined: persistent/refractory GD, antithyroid drugs over 5 years with positive TRAb. After RNA was extracted from PBMCs, the TCR library was made from it. CDR3-region Arm-PCR and iRepertoire HTBI primers produced the TCR beta libraries. TCRdb re-analysed the multiplex PCR reads in MiXCR, keeping a single row per CDR3 protein. The sample yields about 310,000 distinct CDR3 sequences, 22% seen once. The source was peripheral blood mononuclear cells (PBMCs), collected when the disease was refractory, from a patient treated with antithyroid drugs. The receptors were sampled from a female donor with Graves disease.

The chain carries TRBV5-1 and TRBJ2-3; 7 positions agree with TRBD2. Per the germline V gene, CDR1 is SGHRS and CDR2 is YFSETQ. V dropped 6 bases and J dropped 2; count of bases not matched to a gene: 12. The CDR3 sequence is 16 residues long. CDR3 nucleotides: TGCGCCAGCAAAACCTTCCTAGCGGAGGCCACAGATACGCAGTATTTT. It specifies CASKTFLAEATDTQYF.

About this clonotype itself: A much larger clone differs by one base, so this may be a read error. This chain links TRBV6-1 with TRBJ2-7; TRBD2 matches at 11 bases. Trimming took 6 bases from V and 2 from J; bases not matched to a gene: 9. Per germline, CDR1 MNHNS and CDR2 SASEGT. This CDR3 has 16 residues. CDR3 residues: CASSLILAGGPYEQYF. The CDR3 DNA is TGTGCCAGCAGCCTCATTCTAGCGGGAGGCCCCTACGAGCAGTACTTC.

This clonotype was counted at least ten times. The chain has TRBV2 and TRBJ2-2; tentative D call: TRBD1 (5 bases). The V end lost 3 bases, the J end lost 0 bases, and 8 bases lay between the germline ends. The CDR3 length is 15 residues. CDR1 is SNHLY, CDR2 FYNNEI, per germline. CDR3 in DNA: TGTGCCAGCAGTGACAGGGCGGCGAACACCGGGGAGCTGTTTTTT. Protein: CASSDRAANTGELFF.

This clonotype was seen at least ten times. V and J are TRBV2 and TRBJ2-7, with D possibly TRBD1 on 5 matching bases. The length of the CDR3 is 18 residues. Germline V CDR1 and CDR2: SNHLY, FYNNEI. V lost 3 bases, J lost 1 base, and 22 bases lay in between. The CDR3 DNA follows: TGTGCCAGCAGTGAGGAGACAGTCCTACTCCTCACTTCCTACGAGCAGTACTTC. It yields the protein CASSEETVLLLTSYEQYF.

The rearrangement uses TRBV30 and TRBJ2-7; no firm D call. Per germline, CDR1 GTSNPN and CDR2 SVGIG (reference sequence). This CDR3 contains 13 residues. Trimming stripped 3 bases from V and 0 bases from J, with 9 bases between. The CDR3, as DNA: TGTGCCTGGAGGCCCCCAAGCTCCTACGAGCAGTACTTC. Protein: CAWRPPSSYEQYF.

The chain is built from TRBV7-9 and TRBJ2-5; 7 bases are shared with TRBD2. This CDR3 contains 13 residues. V was pared by 4 bases and J by 5 bases, with 4 bases of the junction left unmatched. Germline CDR1 reads SEHNR; CDR2 reads FQNEAQ (reference sequence). CDR3 region: CASSSRESETQYF. The CDR3 nucleotides read TGTGCCAGCAGCTCGCGGGAGAGTGAGACCCAGTACTTC.

This clonotype appeared a few times. The gene calls are TRBV20-1 and TRBJ2-3, with no clear D. The CDR3 has 11 amino acids. Germline CDR1 DFQATT, CDR2 SNEGSKA (reference sequence). V was trimmed by 5 bases and J by 6 bases, leaving 9 bases between them. The CDR3: CSAYRSDTQYF. In DNA form, the CDR3 reads TGCAGTGCTTATCGGTCGGATACGCAGTATTTT.

The chain uses TRBV28 and TRBJ2-3; 9 bases line up with TRBD2. The germline V gene encodes CDR1 MDHEN and CDR2 SYDVKM. CDR3 length equals 16 residues. J was trimmed by 4 bases and V by 6 bases; bases with no gene match: 11. CDR3 region: CASSKRGRGGADTQYF. The CDR3 DNA is TGTGCCAGCAGCAAAAGAGGGCGGGGGGGAGCAGATACGCAGTATTTT.

This sequence joins TRBV10-3 and TRBJ2-2; D not resolved. CDR3 length: 12 amino acids. The germline V and J ends were trimmed by 2 bases and 6 bases, with 4 bases remaining between them. Germline lookup yields CDR1 ENHRY and CDR2 SYGVKD. The CDR3 bases are TGTGCCATCAGTGAGGATTCCGGGGAGCTGTTTTTT. Residues: CAISEDSGELFF.

The V call is TRBV7-8, the J call TRBJ2-3; no firm D call. The length of the CDR3 is 16 residues. Trimming removed 7 bases from V and 0 bases from J, with 17 bases in between. The V gene's germline CDR1 is SGHVS and CDR2 FQNEAQ. CDR3 loop: CASTLMAYTSTDTQYF. CDR3 in DNA: TGTGCCAGCACCCTAATGGCTTACACTAGCACAGATACGCAGTATTTT. Drawing the rest from reference TRBV7-8 and TRBJ2-3, the complete variable domain is GAGVSQSPRYKVAKRGQDVALRCDPISGHVSLFWYQQALGQGPEFLTYFQNEAQLDKSGLPSDRFFAERPEGSVSTLKIQRTQQEDSAVYLCASTLMAYTSTDTQYFGPGTRLTVL.

The CDR3 coding sequence is TGTGCCAGCAAGAAGTATAACTCTGGGGCCAACGTCCTGACTTTC. Translated: CASKKYNSGANVLTF. The rearrangement uses TRBV5-6 and TRBJ2-6; D remains ambiguous. This CDR3 has 15 residues. CDR1 SGHDT and CDR2 YYEEEE come from the germline V gene. The V and J ends lost 6 bases and 0 bases respectively, with 10 bases between them.

Concerning this clonotype itself: This may arise from a read error, as a much more abundant clone is one base away. The V and J genes are TRBV15 and TRBJ2-7; D unresolved. CDR3 length equals 15 residues. The germline V gene has CDR1 LNHNV and CDR2 YYDKDF (reference sequence). This CDR3 reads CATSRGGSGRYEQCF. The CDR3 DNA follows: TGTGCCACCAGCAGAGGTGGATCGGGCCGCTACGAGCAGTGCTTC.

The sample holds a few counts of this clonotype. A read error may be the cause here, since a much bigger clone is one base away. The V and J genes are TRBV28 and TRBJ2-7; TRBD2 is a possible D gene (5 bases). Germline values: CDR1 MDHEN, CDR2 SYDVKM. The CDR3 runs to 15 residues. CDR3 loop: CASSSTRSVSYGQYF. Here the CDR3 DNA reads TGTGCCAGCAGCTCTACTAGATCGGTCTCCTACGGGCAGTACTTC.

V and J are TRBV9 and TRBJ1-4, with D uncertain. Germline CDR1 is SGDLS and CDR2 is YYNGEE. The V and J ends lost 0 bases and 4 bases respectively, with 10 bases between them. The CDR3 totals 15 residues. The CDR3 nucleotides are TGTGCCAGCAGCGTAGCAGCCACTAGTAATGAAAAACTGTTTTTT. Its translation: CASSVAATSNEKLFF.

This clonotype came up many times. The genes are TRBV15 and TRBJ1-4; 9 bases are shared with TRBD1. The germline gives CDR1 LNHNV, CDR2 YYDKDF (reference sequence). The length of the CDR3 is 16 residues. The J segment lost 3 bases and the V segment lost 2 bases, leaving 4 bases of the junction unmatched. CDR3 in amino acids: CATSRYNRGPNEKLFF. CDR3 sequence (DNA): TGTGCCACCAGCAGATACAACAGGGGGCCTAATGAAAAACTGTTTTTT.

This clonotype came up many times. V and J are TRBV30 and TRBJ1-1; D unresolved. The CDR3 is 14 residues long. The V end lost 0 bases, the J end lost 3 bases, and 11 bases lay between the germline ends. Germline CDR1 GTSNPN, CDR2 SVGIG (reference sequence). CDR3 bases: TGTGCCTGGAGTGTTGGGGTCGGGTACACTGAAGCTTTCTTT. It specifies CAWSVGVGYTEAFF.

In this sample, this clonotype turned up many times. The V gene is TRBV28, the J gene TRBJ2-7; the match to TRBD1 covers 9 bases. In germline, CDR1 is MDHEN, CDR2 SYDVKM. The CDR3 consists of 20 residues. V was clipped by 3 bases and J by 5 bases; unmatched bases: 23. The CDR3 reads CASSFSVTAVPGTGNNEQYF. CDR3 DNA sequence: TGTGCCAGCAGTTTCTCGGTAACCGCGGTTCCCGGGACAGGGAACAACGAGCAGTACTTC. Together with reference TRBV28 and TRBJ2-7, the CDR3 gives the full variable domain: DVKVTQSSRYLVKRTGEKVFLECVQDMDHENMFWYRQDPGLGLRLIYFSYDVKMKEKGDIPEGYSVSREKKERFSLILESASTNQTSMYLCASSFSVTAVPGTGNNEQYFGPGTRLTVT.

CDR3 sequence: CASSLSGGSLNEQFF. DNA for the CDR3: TGTGCCAGCAGCTTATCCGGGGGCTCTCTCAATGAGCAGTTCTTC. The V gene is TRBV14, the J gene TRBJ2-1; either TRBD1 or TRBD2 may fit D (6 bases each). The CDR3 extends over 15 amino acids. Deletions cut 5 bases from V and 6 bases from J, with 17 bases between. Germline CDR1 SGHDN, CDR2 FVKESK.

This clonotype appeared a single time. The chain employs TRBV19 and TRBJ2-1, with D maybe TRBD2 (5 bases). Trimming left V 4 bases short and J 3 bases short, with 7 bases between. Per the germline V gene, CDR1 is LNHDA and CDR2 is SQIVND (reference sequence). The CDR3 covers 13 residues. This CDR3 is CASSTDYYNEQFF. The CDR3 nucleotides read TGTGCCAGTAGTACTGACTACTACAATGAGCAGTTCTTC.

This clonotype showed up just a few times. This chain connects TRBV18 to TRBJ1-5, with no clear D. The CDR3 has 21 residues. Per the germline V gene, CDR1 is KGHSH and CDR2 is LQKENI. CDR3 DNA: TGTGCTATTGGTGAGGACCCGGGGAGGGCCGCTCACATATATAGCAATCAGCCCCAGCATTTT. As protein: CAIGEDPGRAAHIYSNQPQHF.

This clonotype has more than one count but fewer than ten. The chain couples TRBV11-2 to TRBJ2-7; TRBD2 aligns across 14 bases. The CDR3 spans 18 residues. V lost 5 bases and J lost 3; bases outside the gene matches: 12. Germline-derived CDR1 and CDR2 are SGHAT and FQNNGV. This CDR3 reads CASSTGTSGSILSYEQYF. The CDR3 region has the DNA TGTGCCAGCAGCACCGGGACTAGCGGGAGTATATTAAGCTACGAGCAGTACTTC.

This chain links TRBV11-2 with TRBJ1-1, with D uncertain. Germline-derived CDR1 and CDR2 are SGHAT and FQNNGV. Trimming removed 5 bases at V and 0 bases at J, with 16 bases between. This CDR3 is 16 amino acids long. The CDR3 reads CASSVLQNPMNTEAFF. CDR3 DNA sequence: TGTGCCAGCAGCGTACTCCAGAACCCCATGAACACTGAAGCTTTCTTT.

V and J are TRBV5-1 and TRBJ1-1; D gene uncertain. The CDR3 spans 13 residues. The germline V and J ends were trimmed by 4 bases and 3 bases, with 10 bases remaining between them. Germline CDR1 SGHRS, CDR2 YFSETQ. In DNA, the CDR3 is TGCGCCAGCAGCGTGGGATGGGACACTGAAGCTTTCTTT. It encodes CASSVGWDTEAFF.

The J gene is TRBJ2-2, the V gene TRBV12-3 or TRBV12-4; 8 bases are a match to TRBD2. The V gene end was trimmed by 4 bases and the J gene end by 4 bases; junction bases not matched to a gene: 14. The length of the CDR3 is 18 residues. This CDR3 reads CASSSPPPLAGATGELFF. DNA for the CDR3: TGTGCCAGCAGTTCCCCTCCCCCCCTAGCGGGCGCCACCGGGGAGCTGTTTTTT.

This clonotype came up many times. The gene calls are TRBV20-1 and TRBJ1-1; TRBD1 is a possible D gene (6 bases). The CDR3 sequence is 14 residues long. V was trimmed by 2 bases and J by 1 base, leaving 11 bases between them. Germline V lookup: CDR1 DFQATT, CDR2 SNEGSKA (reference sequence). CDR3 amino acids: CSARPSGENTEAFF. The CDR3 region has the DNA TGCAGTGCTAGACCCTCAGGGGAGAACACTGAAGCTTTCTTT.

There are many counts of this clonotype. The rearrangement uses TRBV28 and TRBJ2-5; 9 bases are a match to TRBD2. CDR1 is MDHEN, CDR2 SYDVKM, per germline. This CDR3 region has 13 residues. The junction had 1 base not matched to a gene; V was cut back by 6 bases and J by 2 bases. CDR3 nucleotides: TGTGCCAGCAGGACTAGCGGACAAGAGACCCAGTACTTC. It codes for CASRTSGQETQYF.

This chain connects TRBV28 to TRBJ1-5; D remains ambiguous. V lost 5 bases to trimming and J lost 9 bases, with 14 bases between them. Germline-derived CDR1 and CDR2 are MDHEN and SYDVKM. The CDR3 is made up of 13 amino acids. The CDR3 DNA is TGTGCCAGCAGTAACTTAAACGCGAGGCCCCAGCATTTT. Protein: CASSNLNARPQHF.

In its sample, this clonotype was seen once. The chain couples TRBV7-9 to TRBJ1-1, with D possibly matching TRBD1 (5 bases). Germline-derived CDR1 and CDR2 are SEHNR and FQNEAQ (reference sequence). V was pared by 6 bases and J by 0 bases, with 20 bases between. This CDR3 spans 17 amino acids. The CDR3 here is CASRPSWGARMNTEAFF. The CDR3 DNA is TGTGCCAGCAGACCATCATGGGGCGCGCGGATGAACACTGAAGCTTTCTTT.

The CDR3 sequence: CASSTGPSGNTIYF. CDR3 coding DNA: TGTGCCAGTAGTACGGGGCCCTCTGGAAACACCATATATTTT. This chain connects TRBV19 to TRBJ1-3; D might be TRBD1 (5 bases). The CDR3 has 14 residues. Germline CDR1 LNHDA, CDR2 SQIVND (reference sequence). V was shortened by 4 bases and J by 0 bases, with 7 bases between the two germline ends.

This chain connects TRBV18 to TRBJ2-1; tentatively, D is TRBD1 or TRBD2 (5 bases each). V was trimmed by 3 bases and J by 6 bases, leaving 9 bases between them. Germline CDR1 reads KGHSH; CDR2 reads LQKENI. The CDR3 is 13 amino acids. CDR3 DNA: TGTGCCAGCTCACCCGGGGCGGGCAATGAGCAGTTCTTC. Translating gives CASSPGAGNEQFF.